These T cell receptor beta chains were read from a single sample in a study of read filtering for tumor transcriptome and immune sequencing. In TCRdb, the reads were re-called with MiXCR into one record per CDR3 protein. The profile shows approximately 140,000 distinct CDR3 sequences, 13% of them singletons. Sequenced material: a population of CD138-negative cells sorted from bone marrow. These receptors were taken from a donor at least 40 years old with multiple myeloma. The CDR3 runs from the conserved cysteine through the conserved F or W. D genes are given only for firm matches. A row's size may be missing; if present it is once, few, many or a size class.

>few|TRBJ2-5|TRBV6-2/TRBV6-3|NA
CASHRGREKETQYF
TGTGCCAGCCATCGGGGGCGGGAGAAAGAGACCCAGTACTTC
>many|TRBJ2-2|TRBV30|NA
CAWSVNLGAGELFF
TGTGCCTGGAGTGTCAATCTTGGAGCCGGGGAGCTGTTTTTT
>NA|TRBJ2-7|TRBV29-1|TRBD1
CSARRGTGDGQYF
TGCAGCGCTAGGCGGGGGACAGGGGACGGGCAGTACTTC
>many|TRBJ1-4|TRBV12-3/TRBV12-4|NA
CASSDRIGKLFF
TGTGCCAGCAGTGACAGGATTGGGAAACTGTTTTTT
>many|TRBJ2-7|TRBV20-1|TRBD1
CSARQGIEQYF
TGCAGTGCTCGACAGGGAATCGAGCAGTACTTC
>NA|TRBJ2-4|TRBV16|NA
CASSAPGAGRKNIQYF
TGTGCCAGCAGTGCCCCTGGGGCGGGAAGGAAAAACATTCAGTACTTC
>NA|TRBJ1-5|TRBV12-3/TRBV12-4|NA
CASSLNTGGNQPQHF
TGTGCCAGCAGTTTAAATACGGGCGGGAATCAGCCCCAGCATTTT
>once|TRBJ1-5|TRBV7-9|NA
CASGGDGYSNQPQQF
TGTGCCAGCGGCGGGGACGGGTATAGCAATCAGCCCCAGCAATTT
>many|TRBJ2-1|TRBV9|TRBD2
CASSAETGTSELNEQFF
TGTGCCAGCAGCGCCGAAACCGGGACTAGCGAACTCAATGAGCAGTTCTTC
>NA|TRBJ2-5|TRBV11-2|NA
CASSLIFRGPPRETQYF
TGTGCCAGCAGCTTAATATTTAGGGGACCCCCCCGGGAGACCCAGTACTTC
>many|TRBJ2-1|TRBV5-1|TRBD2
CASSSTSGRVNEQFF
TGCGCCAGCAGCTCGACTAGCGGGAGGGTCAATGAGCAGTTCTTC
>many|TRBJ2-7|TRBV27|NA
CASSLSPGAYSYEQYF
TGTGCCAGCAGTTTGTCTCCGGGGGCCTACTCCTACGAGCAGTACTTC
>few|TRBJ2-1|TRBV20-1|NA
CSARDPTVFDEQFF
TGCAGTGCTAGAGACCCAACGGTTTTCGATGAGCAGTTCTTC
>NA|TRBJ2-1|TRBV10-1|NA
CASSAPGGDEQFF
TGCGCCAGCAGTGCGCCGGGGGGCGATGAGCAGTTCTTC
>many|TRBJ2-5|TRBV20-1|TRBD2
CSARSTSGSIQETQYF
TGCAGTGCTAGGTCGACTAGCGGGTCTATCCAAGAGACCCAGTACTTC
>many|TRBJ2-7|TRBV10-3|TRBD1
CAISDPTGAYEQYF
TGTGCCATCAGTGACCCAACAGGGGCCTACGAGCAGTACTTC
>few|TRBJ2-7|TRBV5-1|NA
CASSLTGREQCF
TGCGCCAGCAGCTTGACCGGGCGCGAGCAGTGCTTC
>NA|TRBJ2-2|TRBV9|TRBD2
CASSVPSGTGELFF
TGTGCCAGCAGCGTCCCTAGCGGCACCGGGGAGCTGTTTTTT
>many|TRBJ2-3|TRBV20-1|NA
CSAAQQNWQYF
TGCAGTGCTGCTCAACAGAATTGGCAGTATTTT
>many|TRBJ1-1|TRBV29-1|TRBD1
CSVKDRTNTEAFF
TGCAGCGTCAAGGACAGGACGAACACTGAAGCTTTCTTT
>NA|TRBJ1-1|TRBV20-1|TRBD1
CSARIGGRGNTEAFF
TGCAGTGCTAGAATAGGGGGCCGGGGGAACACTGAAGCTTTCTTT
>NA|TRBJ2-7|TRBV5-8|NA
CASPSPDTSYEQYF
TGTGCCAGCCCGAGCCCGGACACATCCTACGAGCAGTACTTC
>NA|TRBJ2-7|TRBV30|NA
CAWSLLALVGTYEQNF
TGTGCCTGGAGTCTTCTTGCGCTAGTGGGTACCTACGAGCAGAACTTC
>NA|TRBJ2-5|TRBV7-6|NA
CASSSNHRVQETQYF
TGTGCCAGCAGCTCCAACCATAGGGTCCAAGAGACCCAGTACTTC
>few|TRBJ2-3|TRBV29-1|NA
CGVRSTDTQYF
TGCGGCGTTCGGAGCACAGATACGCAGTATTTT
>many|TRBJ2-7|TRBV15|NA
CATSRDEASSYEQYF
TGTGCCACCAGCAGAGATGAGGCGAGCTCCTACGAGCAGTACTTC
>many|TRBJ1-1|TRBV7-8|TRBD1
CASSSGQGGPEAFF
TGTGCCAGCAGCTCGGGACAGGGGGGCCCTGAAGCTTTCTTT
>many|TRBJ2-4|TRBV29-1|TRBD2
CSASAGDRIAAKNIQYF
TGCAGCGCGTCGGCGGGAGATAGGATTGCGGCCAAAAACATTCAGTACTTC
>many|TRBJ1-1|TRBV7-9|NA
CASSPGKTEAFF
TGTGCCAGCAGTCCCGGGAAGACTGAAGCTTTCTTT
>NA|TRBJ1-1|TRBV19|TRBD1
CASRMTGGNTEAFF
TGTGCCAGTAGGATGACAGGGGGTAACACTGAAGCTTTCTTT
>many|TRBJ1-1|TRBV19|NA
CASSISISEAFF
TGTGCCAGTAGTATTAGTATTTCTGAAGCTTTCTTT
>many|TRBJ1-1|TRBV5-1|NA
CASSGGRVQTEAFF
TGCGCCAGCAGCGGGGGCAGGGTTCAGACTGAAGCTTTCTTT
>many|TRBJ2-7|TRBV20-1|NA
CSARAYMGTGYEQYF
TGCAGTGCTAGAGCCTACATGGGTACTGGCTACGAGCAGTACTTC
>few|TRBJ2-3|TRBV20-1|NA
CSARFGDTQYF
TGCAGTGCTAGATTCGGAGATACGCAGTATTTT
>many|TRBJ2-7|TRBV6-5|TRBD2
CASSYSRASGRADEQYF
TGTGCCAGCAGTTACTCAAGGGCTAGCGGGAGGGCCGACGAGCAGTACTTC
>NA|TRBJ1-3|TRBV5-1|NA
CASSLGGMRGNTIYF
TGCGCCAGCAGCTTGGGGGGAATGCGTGGAAACACCATATATTTT
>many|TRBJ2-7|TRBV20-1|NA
CSARDPATRDYYEQYF
TGCAGTGCTAGAGACCCCGCAACTCGGGATTACTACGAGCAGTACTTC
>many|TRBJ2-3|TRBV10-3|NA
CAITGTPTDTQYF
TGTGCCATCACGGGGACCCCCACAGATACGCAGTATTTT
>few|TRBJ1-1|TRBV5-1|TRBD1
CASSLEGAFFSEAFF
TGCGCCAGCAGCTTGGAGGGGGCTTTTTTCTCTGAAGCTTTCTTT
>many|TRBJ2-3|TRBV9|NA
CASSAPLGSAPITDTQYF
TGTGCCAGCAGCGCACCCCTCGGATCAGCCCCTATCACAGATACGCAGTATTTT
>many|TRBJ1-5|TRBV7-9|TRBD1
CASSLTGARNQPQHF
TGTGCCAGCAGCCTGACAGGGGCGCGCAATCAGCCCCAGCATTTT
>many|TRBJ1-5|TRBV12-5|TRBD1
CASGLGTGDQPQHF
TGTGCTAGTGGTCTAGGGACAGGGGATCAGCCCCAGCATTTT
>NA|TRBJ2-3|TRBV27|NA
CASSDRYTDTQYF
TGTGCCAGCAGTGACAGGTACACAGATACGCAGTATTTT
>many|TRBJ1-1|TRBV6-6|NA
CASGGAFMAEAFF
TGTGCCAGCGGCGGGGCTTTCATGGCTGAAGCTTTCTTT
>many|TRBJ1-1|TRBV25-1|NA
CASSEPGPNTEAFF
TGTGCCAGCAGTGAACCGGGTCCGAACACTGAAGCTTTCTTT
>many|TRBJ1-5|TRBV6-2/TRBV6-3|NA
CASSYSRLPQHF
TGTGCCAGCAGTTACTCGAGACTGCCCCAGCATTTT
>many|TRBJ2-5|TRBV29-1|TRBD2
CSVGLAILETQYF
TGCAGCGTGGGACTAGCGATATTAGAGACCCAGTACTTC
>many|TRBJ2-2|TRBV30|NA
CAWSDSGNRGRVLGVFF
TGTGCCTGGAGTGACTCGGGCAATAGGGGCAGGGTCCTCGGGGTGTTTTTT
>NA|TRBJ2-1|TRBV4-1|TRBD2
CASSLSGTSSYNEQFF
TGCGCCAGCAGCCTAAGCGGGACGAGCTCCTACAATGAGCAGTTCTTC
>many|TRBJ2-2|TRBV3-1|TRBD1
CASSRTRGPGELFF
TGTGCCAGCAGCCGAACCAGGGGGCCCGGGGAGCTGTTTTTT
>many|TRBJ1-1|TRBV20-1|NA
CSADRRMNTEAFF
TGCAGTGCTGACCGGAGGATGAACACTGAAGCTTTCTTT
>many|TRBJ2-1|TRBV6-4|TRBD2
CASRTVAGANEQFF
TGTGCCAGCAGGACGGTAGCGGGAGCCAATGAGCAGTTCTTC
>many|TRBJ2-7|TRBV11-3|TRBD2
CASSLVRSGQADEQYF
TGTGCCAGCAGCTTAGTTCGTAGCGGGCAAGCGGACGAGCAGTACTTC
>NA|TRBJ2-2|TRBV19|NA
CASTRGMRSNTGELFF
TGTGCCAGTACCCGCGGGATGCGGTCGAACACCGGGGAGCTGTTTTTT